The 20 T cell receptor beta chains below were found in one sample sequenced in a study of blood T cell repertoires in COVID-19. The repertoire was sequenced with immunoSEQ multiplex PCR; TCRdb's copy has only in-frame clones and lacks some. The sample includes just over 250,000 clones, more than 85% of them seen just once. Sequenced: peripheral blood. The source of these receptors is a person aged 18-30 years with COVID-19, enrolled during active disease.

The chain links TRBV5-6 to TRBJ2-1; possibly TRBD2 for D (6 bases). V lost 0 bases and J lost 6, with 10 bases in between. The CDR3 consists of 14 residues. Germline V lookup: CDR1 SGHDT, CDR2 YYEEEE. The CDR3 sequence is CASSLGPGLNEQFF. For the CDR3, the DNA is TGTGCCAGCAGCTTGGGGCCGGGACTCAATGAGCAGTTCTTC.

The V and J genes are TRBV4-3 and TRBJ2-2; perhaps TRBD1 as D (6 bases). CDR3 length: 17 amino acids. The germline CDR1 and CDR2 sequences are LGHNA and YSLEER. With 0 bases removed from V and 3 bases from J, the gap between germline ends came to 14 bases. The CDR3 sequence is CASSQDLPGEYTGELFF. The CDR3 region has the DNA TGCGCCAGCAGCCAAGATCTACCAGGGGAGTACACCGGGGAGCTGTTTTTT.

The CDR3 spells CASSYRGNNQPQHF. The CDR3 bases are TGTGCCAGCAGCTATAGGGGGAACAATCAGCCCCAGCATTTT. V and J are TRBV28 and TRBJ1-5, with D tentatively TRBD1 (6 bases). This CDR3 is 14 amino acids long. The V and J ends lost 6 bases and 3 bases respectively, with 12 bases between them. CDR1 is MDHEN, CDR2 SYDVKM, per germline. The full variable domain, rest sourced from reference TRBV28 and TRBJ1-5, is DVKVTQSSRYLVKRTGEKVFLECVQDMDHENMFWYRQDPGLGLRLIYFSYDVKMKEKGDIPEGYSVSREKKERFSLILESASTNQTSMYLCASSYRGNNQPQHFGDGTRLSIL.

The chain is built from TRBV30 and TRBJ1-2; TRBD1 matches 10 bases. J was trimmed by 7 bases and V by 4 bases; bases with no gene match: 18. The CDR3 extends over 17 amino acids. The V gene's germline CDR1 is GTSNPN and CDR2 SVGIG (reference sequence). CDR3 nucleotides: TGTGCCTGGATCTGGGGGACAGGGGCCTCCCGATCCGGTGGCTACACCTTC. Encoded protein: CAWIWGTGASRSGGYTF.

The chain employs TRBV24-1 and TRBJ2-3; D not resolved. The CDR3 totals 13 residues. Germline V lookup: CDR1 KGHDR, CDR2 SFDVKD. V dropped 4 bases and J dropped 2 bases, with 6 bases sitting between them. The DNA of the CDR3 is TGTGCCACCAGTGACTACCTCACAGATACGCAGTATTTT. Encoded protein: CATSDYLTDTQYF.

The chain carries TRBV10-3 and TRBJ2-7; a weak D match, TRBD2 (6 bases). The CDR3 runs 11 residues. CDR1 and CDR2 from the germline V gene are ENHRY and SYGVKD. V gave up 4 bases and J gave up 6 bases, with 7 bases separating them. The CDR3 DNA reads as TGTGCCATCAGTGGGGGAGGCGAGCAGTACTTC. Its protein product is CAISGGGEQYF.

The V and J genes are TRBV18 and TRBJ1-2; D uncertain. Looked up from germline, CDR1 is KGHSH and CDR2 is LQKENI. V was cut by 2 bases and J by 4 bases, with 14 bases left in between. This CDR3 region has 15 residues. The CDR3 DNA is TGTGCCAGCTCACCAGTTCCCCAGGCGGGCTATGGCTACACCTTC. Its protein is CASSPVPQAGYGYTF.

The chain uses TRBV30 and TRBJ2-3; 11 bases map to TRBD1. V was pared by 1 base and J by 6 bases, with 9 bases of the junction left unmatched. Germline CDR1 reads GTSNPN; CDR2 reads SVGIG (reference sequence). The CDR3 length is 16 residues. The CDR3 DNA reads TGTGCCTGGAGTGGGACAGGGGGCGCCGGAATGGATACGCAGTATTTT. Translated, it gives CAWSGTGGAGMDTQYF.

V is TRBV5-1 and J is TRBJ2-7, with a possible D match to TRBD1 (6 bases). Germline CDR1 and CDR2: SGHRS and YFSETQ. The CDR3 runs to 13 residues. Trimming pared 2 bases from V and 3 bases from J, leaving 9 bases between. The chain's CDR3 is CASSFGQNYEQYF. The DNA for the CDR3 is TGCGCCAGCAGCTTTGGACAGAACTACGAGCAGTACTTC.

The rearrangement joins TRBV2 to TRBJ2-4; D is possibly TRBD2 (6 bases). The germline V and J ends were trimmed by 8 bases and 8 bases, with 16 bases remaining between them. The length of the CDR3 is 13 residues. Germline assignment: CDR1 SNHLY and CDR2 FYNNEI. CDR3 nucleotides: TGTGCCAGCGGTCCGGGAGCAGCAGACATTCAGTACTTC. Translation gives CASGPGAADIQYF.

V usage is TRBV28 and J usage is TRBJ1-6, with 7 bases lining up with TRBD1. This CDR3 spans 15 amino acids. With 2 bases clipped from V and 7 bases from J, the junction kept 5 bases outside the gene matches. CDR1 and CDR2 from the germline V gene are MDHEN and SYDVKM. DNA of the CDR3: TGTGCCAGCAGTTTAAGTGACAGGGTAAATTCACCCCTCCACTTT. Translated, it gives CASSLSDRVNSPLHF.

This chain joins TRBV2 and TRBJ2-2; D is possibly TRBD1 (5 bases). The germline V gene encodes CDR1 SNHLY and CDR2 FYNNEI. This CDR3 has 14 amino acids. V lost 7 bases and J 0 bases, leaving 9 bases between the germline ends. This chain's CDR3 is CASMGRSNTGELFF. DNA of the CDR3: TGTGCCAGCATGGGGCGGTCGAACACCGGGGAGCTGTTTTTT.

The chain has TRBV9 and TRBJ2-1; the match to TRBD2 covers 12 bases. There are 15 residues in the CDR3. Germline V gene lookup returns CDR1 SGDLS and CDR2 YYNGEE. Losses at the gene ends were 7 bases for V and 3 bases for J; bases not matched to a gene: 5. In nucleotides, the CDR3 is TGTGCCAGCGCCCGGACTAGCGGGAACTACAATGAGCAGTTCTTC. Encoded protein: CASARTSGNYNEQFF.

This chain links TRBV19 with TRBJ2-1; 11 nucleotides agree with TRBD1. V was pared by 5 bases and J by 8 bases, with 8 bases of the junction left unmatched. The CDR3 contains 15 residues. Germline V CDR1 and CDR2: LNHDA, SQIVND (reference sequence). The CDR3 bases are TGTGCCAGTAGTGCATGGGGACAGGGGGAAGATGAGCAGTTCTTC. It yields the protein CASSAWGQGEDEQFF.

J is TRBJ2-3 and V is TRBV9, with 8 bases identical to TRBD2. V was clipped by 4 bases and J by 0 bases; unmatched bases: 1. The CDR3 has 14 residues. Germline V gives CDR1 SGDLS, CDR2 YYNGEE. The CDR3 reads CASSQRGSTDTQYF. The CDR3 region has the DNA TGTGCCAGCAGCCAGCGGGGGAGCACAGATACGCAGTATTTT.

J is TRBJ2-1 and V is TRBV29-1; the match to TRBD2 covers 7 bases. Germline V gene sequence: CDR1 SQVTM, CDR2 ANQGSEA. The CDR3 covers 16 residues. Trimming at V came to 5 bases and at J to 2 bases, leaving 12 bases not matched to a gene. The CDR3 coding sequence is TGCAGCGTTACAGGCTTCGAGCGGGGAACCTACAATGAGCAGTTCTTC. Translation gives CSVTGFERGTYNEQFF.

This clone was observed once. The chain has TRBV5-1 and TRBJ2-5; 11 bases align to TRBD2. This CDR3 has 15 residues. Germline trimming cut 3 bases from V and 3 bases from J; bases unmatched to any gene: 4. Germline assignment: CDR1 SGHRS and CDR2 YFSETQ. DNA of the CDR3: TGCGCCAGCAGCTCTAGGGGACTAGCGGAAGAGACCCAGTACTTC. Amino acid sequence: CASSSRGLAEETQYF.

The chain carries TRBV7-9 and TRBJ2-2; possibly TRBD2 for D (6 bases). The germline gives CDR1 SEHNR, CDR2 FQNEAQ (reference sequence). The CDR3 has 17 amino acids. Trimming removed 5 bases from V and 0 bases from J, with 16 bases in between. The CDR3 region is CASSDTSPSPNTGELFF. The DNA for the CDR3 is TGTGCCAGCAGCGATACTAGCCCCAGTCCGAACACCGGGGAGCTGTTTTTT.

The genes are TRBV6-6 and TRBJ1-5; D might be TRBD1 (5 bases). The CDR3 runs to 14 residues. Trimming took off 2 bases at V and 5 bases at J, with 10 bases between the two ends. From germline, CDR1 is MNHNY and CDR2 SVGAGI (reference sequence). CDR3 region: CASSYGGEYQPQHF. DNA for the CDR3: TGTGCCAGCAGTTACGGGGGGGAGTATCAGCCCCAGCATTTT.

The J gene is TRBJ1-1, the V gene TRBV7-2; 7 bases agree with TRBD1. V lost 8 bases, J lost 0 bases, and 9 bases stayed unmatched. The V gene's germline CDR1 is SGHTA and CDR2 FQGNSA. The length of the CDR3 is 15 residues. The CDR3 sequence is CASHKVRGMNTEAFF. CDR3 DNA sequence: TGTGCCAGCCACAAGGTCAGGGGGATGAACACTGAAGCTTTCTTT. Full variable domain (missing parts from reference TRBV7-2 and TRBJ1-1): GAGVSQSPSNKVTEKGKDVELRCDPISGHTALYWYRQSLGQGLEFLIYFQGNSAPDKSGLPSDRFSAERTGGSVSTLTIQRTQQEDSAVYLCASHKVRGMNTEAFFGQGTRLTVV.